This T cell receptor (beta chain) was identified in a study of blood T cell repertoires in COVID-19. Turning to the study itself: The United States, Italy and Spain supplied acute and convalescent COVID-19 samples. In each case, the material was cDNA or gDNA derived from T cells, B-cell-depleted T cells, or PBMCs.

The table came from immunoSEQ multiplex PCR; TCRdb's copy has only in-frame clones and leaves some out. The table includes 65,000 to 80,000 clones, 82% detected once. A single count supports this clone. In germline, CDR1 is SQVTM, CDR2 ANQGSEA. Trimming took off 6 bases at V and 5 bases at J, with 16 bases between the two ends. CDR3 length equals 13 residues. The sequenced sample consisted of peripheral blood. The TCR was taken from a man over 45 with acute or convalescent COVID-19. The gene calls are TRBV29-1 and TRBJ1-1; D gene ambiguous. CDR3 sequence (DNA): TGCAGCGTATCTACGGACTTAATTACTGAAGCTTTCTTT. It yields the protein CSVSTDLITEAFF.